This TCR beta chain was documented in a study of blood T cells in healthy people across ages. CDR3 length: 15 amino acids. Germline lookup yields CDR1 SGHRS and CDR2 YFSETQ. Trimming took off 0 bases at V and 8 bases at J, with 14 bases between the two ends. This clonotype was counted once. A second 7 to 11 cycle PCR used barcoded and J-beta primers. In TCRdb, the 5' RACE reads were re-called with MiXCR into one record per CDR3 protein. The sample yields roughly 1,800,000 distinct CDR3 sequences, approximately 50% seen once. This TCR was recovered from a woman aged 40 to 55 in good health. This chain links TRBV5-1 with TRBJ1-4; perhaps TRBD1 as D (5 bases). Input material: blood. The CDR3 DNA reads TGCGCCAGCAGCTTGGAGGCAGGGATGGGCGAAAAACTGTTTTTT. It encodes CASSLEAGMGEKLFF. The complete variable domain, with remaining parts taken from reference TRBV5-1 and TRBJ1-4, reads KAGVTQTPRYLIKTRGQQVTLSCSPISGHRSVSWYQQTPGQGLQFLFEYFSETQRNKGNFPGRFSGRQFSNSRSEMNVSTLELGDSALYLCASSLEAGMGEKLFFGSGTQLSVL.